This T cell receptor beta chain was found in a study of cytomegalovirus exposure and HLA in healthy donors (dated by TCRdb to 2015 to 2018). The study in broad terms: An earlier analysis of under 600 of the donors reported 250 to 300 Gb of sequence data and some 120 million unique TCR beta sequences from 150 million to 200 million T cells. Rather than drawing on any new phenotypic data, the later analysis identified candidate immune exposures from TCR beta sequences and the way those sequences occurred across donors. In a later genetic analysis, genome-wide SNP genotypes for about three fifths of the roughly 670 donors were used, and that subset was treated as a discovery cohort. Alongside the repertoire data, information on donor age, sex, ethnicity and CMV serostatus was compiled. To predict cytomegalovirus infection status, the study combined high-throughput TCR immunosequencing, statistical association of individual TCRs with disease status, and machine learning. An early release that covered about 600 HLA-typed donors contained 300 to 350 gigabases of sequencing data and 80 million or so unique TCR sequences. In a later analysis, previously published TCR beta repertoires from 670 or so donors were re-analyzed and high-resolution HLA genotyping was added so that TCR occurrence patterns could be studied. Every repertoire in the discovery cohort had been generated on one and the same sequencing platform. Both class I and class II loci were covered by HLA typing, at four-digit resolution. An earlier analysis of fewer than 750 of the donors used high-throughput TCR beta sequencing to judge whether each TCR beta V gene segment behaved as functional or pseudogenic. Among the roughly 380 genotyped donors, about 83% belonged to the genetic ancestry cluster associated with self-reported Caucasian donors. Typing coverage varied by locus: roughly 620-630 donors for A, B, C, DRB1 and DQB1; roughly 560 for DQA1; approximately 570 for DPA1; roughly 470 for DPB1. The study aimed to test whether signatures of past pathogen exposure could be identified by cataloging public T cell receptors. In addition to the first cohort of around 670 subjects, a separate validation cohort of approximately 130 different subjects was used. The study used immunosequencing to profile the T cell repertoires of 670 or so subjects and linked those repertoires to cytomegalovirus serostatus. Among roughly 400 genotyped donors of the cohort, an average of around 220,000 unique TCR beta nucleotide sequences was sequenced per donor, of which approximately 19% were non-productive. Roughly five DR-DQ haplotypes were treated as single units for association and clustering because of strong linkage in the cohort. The investigation overall reported the following: According to a later analysis, TCR association rates differed among HLA loci, with DRB1 alleles showing the most associated TCRs and HLA-C alleles showing the fewest. According to a later analysis, parvovirus B19, influenza, CMV and Epstein-Barr virus appeared linked to several top co-occurrence clusters. In a later analysis, HLA-associated TCR beta chains showed more clonal expansion and lower generation probabilities than non-associated chains that were equally common. Some IMGT-functional V segments, including TRBV6-2 and TRBV6-3, could not be told apart with the 87-base-pair reads, so those segments were excluded. For the cohort, immune exposure information was limited to CMV serostatus. Because HLA typing was unavailable for some donors at each locus, only the typed subset was used in association tests. The study listed 150 to 200 TCR beta chains as associated with cytomegalovirus. A further reported finding was that TCR beta sequences accurately predicted the HLA-A and HLA-B alleles for most subjects in the first cohort. A group of highly shared sequence variants was considered likely to be a technical artifact of the sequencing pipeline. Across donors, most TCR sequences were observed very rarely, whereas some public TCRs were present in many individuals. At a false discovery rate of 0.05, a later analysis linked under 20,000 TCR beta sequences to specific HLA alleles. In a later genetic analysis, a missense DCLRE1C variant was associated with V-gene and J-gene trimming of TCR beta chains, and the association was replicated in an independent cohort. In both the original and validation cohorts, the classifier was reported to diagnose cytomegalovirus status with high specificity and sensitivity. A later analysis found that most CMV-associated TCR beta chains appeared HLA-restricted, with HLA associations seemingly driven largely by CMV exposure. The presence/absence analyses assumed that sequencing depth was roughly uniform across donors, and that assumption may not be true. In vitro tests confirmed that a few of the cytomegalovirus-associated TCR beta chains recognize cytomegalovirus antigens. The authors suggested that the approach could potentially be extended to other disease states and immunological phenotypes. Strong co-occurrence of HLA alleles, especially DR and DQ, made assigning TCR associations to individual alleles difficult. Compared with the roughly 600-donor mean, donors in an Asian-associated ancestry cluster had fewer N-insertions in productive TCRs, according to a later genetic analysis. Broadly in line with IMGT annotations, most TCR beta V segments showed up in productive rearrangements about 87% or about 30% of the time in an earlier analysis of several hundred of the donors. This cohort had only TCR beta chains sequenced, and the lack of alpha or paired-chain data limited which features could be detected. Correlated functional status among segregating V segments might reflect linkage disequilibrium, but an unknown experimental factor could not be ruled out. Because counts were too low, about 18 rarely observed V segments, including chromosome 9 orphons, were left out of the earlier analysis of some 600 of the donors.

The cohort consisted of 600 to 700 healthy bone marrow donors. At the time of sampling, every cohort member was nominally healthy, though immune exposures that went unrecorded were likely present. The donor was CMV seropositive and belonged to the group of 270 or so seropositive cohort members. A peripheral blood sample was provided by each donor, and peripheral blood mononuclear cells were used for TCR beta sequencing. Genomic DNA was extracted from the blood cell samples with the Qiagen DNeasy Blood Extraction Kit. As for this clone: It has no known antigen specificity. Base qualities are not provided; no much larger clone lies one nucleotide away.

Library method: the immunoSEQ multiplex PCR assay. The multiplex PCR relied on a mix of 60 forward primers for TCR Vbeta segments and 13 reverse primers for TCR Jbeta segments. The CDR3 region of rearranged TCR beta genes was amplified from genomic DNA with a multiplex PCR assay. Amplified TCR beta libraries were sequenced as 87-base-pair reads on the Illumina HiSeq System. From the authors' description of their analysis: A later analysis counted tens of millions of unique TCR beta chains across the 666 repertoires, and 9 million to 14 million of these chains were shared by at least two donors. Raw reads were error-corrected and collapsed into unique sequences with a nearest-neighbor algorithm that merged closely related sequences to remove PCR and sequencing errors. To assign V, D and J gene segments, CDR3 sequences were aligned to IMGT reference sequences. For a sequence to be retained, a match of at least six nucleotides to both a V gene segment and a J gene segment was required. Rearrangements were called productive when the CDR3 lacked stop codons and stayed in frame with V and J; all others were non-productive. Following IMGT convention, CDR3 was defined as the stretch from the second conserved V-encoded cysteine up to the conserved J-encoded phenylalanine. In an earlier analysis of 550 to 650 of the donors, sequences lacking an unambiguous match to a single V gene segment were excluded. In an earlier analysis of roughly 600 of the donors, a V segment was called functional when productive rearrangements were above 56.7%, and segregating when the standard deviation between donors exceeded 5%. A statistical classification framework was developed to diagnose cytomegalovirus status using the catalog of TCR beta chain sequences. In a later analysis, V and J genes were assigned by comparing TCR nucleotide sequences against IMGT/GENE-DB human TR gene sequences. A later analysis assigned CDR3 sequences and most-parsimonious VDJ recombination scenarios with the TCRdist pipeline. A later analysis defined each TCR beta chain by its CDR3 amino acid sequence plus V-gene family, and excluded reads lacking a unique V-gene family. As a way to deal with suspected cross-contamination and a sequencing artifact, a later analysis dropped hundreds of nucleotide sequences that were highly shared and had low generation probability. A later analysis calculated a clonal expansion index for each public chain from normalized within-repertoire ranks of inferred template counts. In a later analysis, generation probabilities were computed using a VDJ recombination model fitted to out-of-frame rearrangements, and the results were checked against IGoR. A later analysis scored TCR-TCR, TCR-HLA and TCR-CMV co-occurrence with hypergeometric tests, applying a repertoire-size bias correction to TCR pairs. To estimate false discovery rates, a later analysis permuted the HLA or CMV assignments 20 times. In a later analysis, co-occurring TCRs were grouped using DBSCAN, with TCRdist sequence similarity added in when clustering inside HLA-allele-positive subsets. For co-occurrence clustering, repertoires with fewer than 30,000 or more than 120,000 public chains were excluded, along with several repertoires with anomalous nucleotide sharing. What TCRdb holds here is the immuneACCESS table cut down to in-frame rearrangements. Part of the clones is not present; checked against another copy, under half of the missing clones reflect an unresolved V gene, and the others are unexplained. The V and J calls and clone size are taken from that table; D and trimming were inferred from the DNA. Across this sample there are just over 150,000 clones, with over 65% seen only once. Approximately 6.9% of the sample rests with the top ten.

V is cut back by 2 bases and J by 5 bases, with 5 bases in the junction unmatched. Per the germline V gene, MNHNS is the CDR1 and SASEGT is the CDR2. CDR3 length: 14 amino acids, cysteine to phenylalanine. This entry keeps only the CDR3 DNA: 42 bases, framed from base 1. This receptor was identified in a middle-aged man in good health and CMV-seropositive. In this chain, TRBV6-1 is recombined with TRBJ1-2, and TRBD1 matches 7 of the central bases. Sequenced input: PBMCs. The sequenced DNA is TGTGCCAGCAGTGAAAACAGGGGAGGATATGGCTACACCTTC. The encoded protein is CASSENRGGYGYTF.